The next 15 T cell receptor beta chains were all read from a single sample in a study of blood T cells in healthy people across ages. A second roughly 6 to 11 cycle PCR used barcoded and J-beta primers. Via MiXCR, TCRdb re-called the 5' RACE reads, giving one row per CDR3 protein. The sample shows over 1.5 million distinct CDR3 sequences, around half of them seen only once. Material: blood. The origin of the receptors is a woman aged 40-49 years in good health.

Here the CDR3 reads CATSETGANTEAFF. CDR3 nucleotide sequence: TGTGCCACCAGCGAGACAGGGGCGAACACTGAAGCTTTCTTT. The chain carries TRBV15 and TRBJ1-1; TRBD1 matches at 8 bases. Germline loops: CDR1 LNHNV, CDR2 YYDKDF (reference sequence). After removal of 5 bases from V and 1 base from J, the junction contained 3 bases not matched to a gene. This CDR3 spans 14 amino acids. Looking up the rest from reference TRBV15 and TRBJ1-1 gives the full variable domain: DAMVIQNPRYQVTQFGKPVTLSCSQTLNHNVMYWYQQKSSQAPKLLFHYYDKDFNNEADTPDNFQSRRPNTSFCFLDIRSPGLGDTAMYLCATSETGANTEAFFGQGTRLTVV.

The chain employs TRBV5-1 and TRBJ1-1; tentatively, D is TRBD1 (5 bases). Germline V gene lookup returns CDR1 SGHRS and CDR2 YFSETQ. This CDR3 is built from 15 residues. Trimming took 6 bases from V and 2 from J, leaving 17 bases between them. CDR3 amino acids: CASILRPGPNTEAFF. The DNA for the CDR3 is TGCGCCAGCATCCTCCGTCCGGGACCAAACACTGAAGCTTTCTTT.

The chain links TRBV7-8 to TRBJ1-2, with D perhaps TRBD1 (5 bases). V lost 5 bases to trimming and J lost 3 bases, with 25 bases between them. In germline, CDR1 is SGHVS, CDR2 FQNEAQ. This CDR3 spans 18 amino acids. The DNA for the CDR3 is TGTGCCAGCAGCCCCAGGGATGAAGGTGGGGTGGGGCACTATGGCTACACCTTC. Translation gives CASSPRDEGGVGHYGYTF.

The genes are TRBV9 and TRBJ1-2, with 8 nucleotides matching TRBD1. The CDR3 length is 16 residues. Germline loops: CDR1 SGDLS, CDR2 YYNGEE. With 0 bases clipped from V and 8 bases from J, the junction kept 12 bases outside the gene matches. The CDR3 spells CASSVVPSQGGDGYTF. In DNA, the CDR3 is TGTGCCAGCAGCGTAGTCCCATCACAGGGGGGTGACGGCTACACCTTC. The full variable domain, rest sourced from reference TRBV9 and TRBJ1-2, is DSGVTQTPKHLITATGQRVTLRCSPRSGDLSVYWYQQSLDQGLQFLIQYYNGEERAKGNILERFSAQQFPDLHSELNLSSLELGDSALYFCASSVVPSQGGDGYTFGSGTRLTVV.

The chain carries TRBV6-1 and TRBJ2-1, with D maybe TRBD2 (5 bases). Trimming removed 5 bases from V and 4 bases from J, with 24 bases in between. The CDR3 consists of 18 residues. CDR1 is MNHNS and CDR2 is SASEGT in the germline V gene. The CDR3 loop reads CASSQTYSALTQYNEQFF. For the CDR3, the DNA is TGTGCCAGCAGTCAAACGTATAGCGCCCTCACCCAGTACAATGAGCAGTTCTTC.

This clonotype turned up a few times. The gene calls are TRBV20-1 and TRBJ2-4; no firm D call. The CDR3 is made up of 15 amino acids. V was pared by 0 bases and J by 0 bases, with 9 bases between. Per the germline V gene, CDR1 is DFQATT and CDR2 is SNEGSKA (reference sequence). The CDR3 loop is CSARDPLLAKNIQYF. The CDR3 DNA follows: TGCAGTGCTAGAGATCCGCTCCTAGCCAAAAACATTCAGTACTTC.

The CDR3 loop reads CSARRRGGLLYNEQFF. CDR3 nucleotide sequence: TGCAGTGCAAGACGTCGCGGGGGCCTGTTATACAATGAGCAGTTCTTC. The V call is TRBV20-1, the J call TRBJ2-1; possibly TRBD2 for D (7 bases). Trimming removed 6 bases from V and 4 bases from J, with 22 bases in between. This CDR3 has 16 residues. Germline V CDR1 and CDR2: DFQATT, SNEGSKA (reference sequence).

The chain couples TRBV5-1 to TRBJ2-7; TRBD1 aligns across 10 bases. Germline values: CDR1 SGHRS, CDR2 YFSETQ. The CDR3 contains 20 residues. The V and J ends lost 2 bases and 1 base, in that order; junction bases with no gene match: 18. CDR3 coding DNA: TGCGCCAGCAGCTTCAACCGGGACAGGGGCGGACTAGCTTTTTCCTACGAGCAGTACTTC. It codes for CASSFNRDRGGLAFSYEQYF.

The gene calls are TRBV20-1 and TRBJ2-3; 8 bases fit TRBD2. This CDR3 comprises 14 residues. J gave up 6 bases and V 7 bases, and 12 bases lay outside the gene matches. Germline V gene data show CDR1 as DFQATT and CDR2 as SNEGSKA (reference sequence). CDR3 nucleotides: TGCAGTGTCAGAACTAGCGGTAGACAGGATACGCAGTATTTT. It specifies CSVRTSGRQDTQYF.

Of note for this clonotype: Its ends do not fully match the called genes, so a read error is possible. The rearrangement uses TRBV12-3 or TRBV12-4 and TRBJ2-3, with TRBD1 matching over 7 bases. CDR3 length: 15 amino acids. The CDR3 region is CASRETGFRADMQYF. Written as DNA, the CDR3 is TGTGCCAGCAGGGAGACAGGGTTTAGAGCAGATATGCAGTATTTT.

This clonotype was counted a few times. The chain has TRBV6-5 and TRBJ2-1; TRBD2 matches at 10 bases. CDR1 and CDR2 (germline): MNHEY, SVGAGI. This CDR3 comprises 15 residues. Unmatched junction bases numbered 8, after V lost 6 bases and J lost 6 bases. CDR3 DNA sequence: TGTGCCAGCAGGCTTAGCGGGGGGACTTTCAATGAGCAGTTCTTC. Translating it yields CASRLSGGTFNEQFF.

Only a few counts were recorded for this clonotype. The chain carries TRBV6-6 and TRBJ2-5; D is uncertain. TRBJ2-7 explains the end of the DNA better; the J call may be wrong. Germline CDR1 MNHNY, CDR2 SVGAGI (reference sequence). The CDR3 consists of 12 residues. DNA for the CDR3: TGTGCCAGCGAGACTGAAGGTGGCGAGCAGTACTTC. It yields the protein CASETEGGEQYF.

The rearrangement joins TRBV5-1 to TRBJ2-7, with 7 bases that match TRBD1. The CDR3 runs to 14 residues. Trimming cost V 5 bases and J 7 bases; bases outside gene matches: 12. Germline-derived CDR1 and CDR2 are SGHRS and YFSETQ. DNA of the CDR3: TGCGCCAGCAGTCACGGGACAGTAGGGGGTGAGCAGTACTTC. This encodes CASSHGTVGGEQYF.

The chain recombines TRBV20-1 with TRBJ2-7; D might be TRBD2 (5 bases). CDR3 length equals 14 residues. Looked up from germline, CDR1 is DFQATT and CDR2 is SNEGSKA (reference sequence). V was pared by 0 bases and J by 0 bases, with 9 bases between. CDR3 sequence: CSARDPGSSYEQYF. CDR3 sequence (DNA): TGCAGTGCTAGAGATCCGGGGAGCTCCTACGAGCAGTACTTC.

This clonotype has a handful of counts. This sequence joins TRBV29-1 and TRBJ1-6; unclear D gene. Germline V gene data show CDR1 as SQVTM and CDR2 as ANQGSEA. There are 13 residues in the CDR3. DNA for the CDR3: TGCACCCGATCGGGGTCCTATAATTCACCCCTCCACTTT. Translating it yields CTRSGSYNSPLHF.